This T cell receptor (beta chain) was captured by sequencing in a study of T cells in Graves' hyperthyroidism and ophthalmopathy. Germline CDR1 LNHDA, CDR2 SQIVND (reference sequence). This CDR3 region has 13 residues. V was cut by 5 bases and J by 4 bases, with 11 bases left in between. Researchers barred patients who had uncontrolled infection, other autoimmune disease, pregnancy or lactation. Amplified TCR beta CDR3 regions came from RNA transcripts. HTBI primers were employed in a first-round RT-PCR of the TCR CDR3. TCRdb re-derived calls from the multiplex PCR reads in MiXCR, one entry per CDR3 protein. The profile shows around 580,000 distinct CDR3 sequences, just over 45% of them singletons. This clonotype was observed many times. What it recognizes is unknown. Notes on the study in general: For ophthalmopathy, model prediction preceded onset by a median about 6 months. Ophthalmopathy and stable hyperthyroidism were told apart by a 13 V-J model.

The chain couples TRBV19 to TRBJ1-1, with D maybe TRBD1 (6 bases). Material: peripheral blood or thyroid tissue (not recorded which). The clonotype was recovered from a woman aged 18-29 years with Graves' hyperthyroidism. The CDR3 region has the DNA TGTGCCAGTAGTTGGGTCAGGGGCACTGAAGCTTTCTTT. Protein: CASSWVRGTEAFF.